Here is one TCR beta chain with its context. The antigen remains undetermined. The assay was immunoSEQ multiplex PCR, and TCRdb's table has in-frame clones only and misses some. The sample holds some 16,000 clones, more than 75% seen once. Germline CDR1 and CDR2: ENHRY and SYGVKD. There are 14 residues in the CDR3. Trimming took off 3 bases at V and 5 bases at J, with 14 bases between the two ends. The data originate from a study of OX40 agonist ivuxolimab in advanced cancers. Study-level information: Patients' therapy was ivuxolimab, an antibody that acts as an agonist of OX40 (CD134). Study-wide points: In general, CD8+ T cells held more expanded clones than CD4+ did, on average.

Peripheral blood came from all dose cohorts at three timepoints. This clonotype was sampled from an adult with an advanced solid tumor such as melanoma, head and neck, liver or kidney cancer. V gene TRBV10-3 combines with J gene TRBJ2-7; D not certain. This sample comprised CD4+ or CD8+ T cells sorted from blood, obtained in a trial of the OX40 agonist ivuxolimab. For the CDR3, the DNA is TGTGCCATCAGTGATCTATTGACGATCGACGAGCAGTACTTC. Translating gives CAISDLLTIDEQYF.